These T cell receptor beta chains were read from a single sample in a study of T cell repertoires in cytomegalovirus infection. These TCRs are of unknown antigen specificity. TCRdb called the reads again in MiXCR, with one record for every CDR3 protein. The sample has about 900,000 distinct CDR3 sequences; roughly 30% are singletons. This specimen consisted of cultured CD8+ T cells from PBMCs, obtained from culture after CMV antigen stimulation. The receptors come from a human donor in good health (CMV status not recorded). Some clones in this sample may be carry-over from other donors' samples. CDR3s include the opening cysteine and the closing phenylalanine or tryptophan. The D gene is left open where the match is weak. Some rows have no size entry. The others give once, few or many, or a class for an expanded clone.

V	size	J	D	CDR3	DNA
TRBV27	NA	TRBJ1-2	NA	CASSDSLGYTF	TGTGCCAGCAGTGATTCCTTAGGCTACACCTTC
TRBV7-8	many	TRBJ1-1	NA	CASSLSGGGNTEAFF	TGTGCCAGCAGCCTATCGGGAGGGGGGAACACTGAAGCTTTCTTT
TRBV5-1	NA	TRBJ2-3	TRBD1	CASSSGQGSSTDTQYF	TGCGCCAGCAGCTCAGGACAGGGGTCCTCCACAGATACGCAGTATTTT
TRBV13	NA	TRBJ1-6	NA	CASKKGSPAGLNSPLHF	TGTGCCAGCAAGAAGGGGTCCCCGGCCGGACTAAATTCACCCCTCCACTTT
TRBV12-3/TRBV12-4	few	TRBJ2-5	NA	CASSLGGRWQETQYF	TGTGCCAGCAGTTTAGGTGGGCGGTGGCAAGAGACCCAGTACTTC
TRBV5-6	few	TRBJ2-2	NA	CASSFPRGLNTGELFF	TGTGCCAGCAGCTTCCCCAGGGGCCTCAACACCGGGGAGCTGTTTTTT
TRBV7-9	few	TRBJ1-1	NA	CAIGPGVSNTEAFF	TGTGCCATCGGACCGGGAGTTTCGAACACTGAAGCTTTCTTT
TRBV12-3/TRBV12-4	few	TRBJ2-1	NA	CASSFGNPVEQFF	TGTGCCAGCAGTTTCGGTAATCCGGTTGAGCAGTTCTTC
TRBV10-3	few	TRBJ1-2	NA	CAIKQPDTNYGYTF	TGTGCCATCAAACAGCCTGATACTAACTATGGCTACACCTTC
TRBV9	NA	TRBJ2-1	NA	CASSDAYNEQFF	TGTGCCAGCAGCGATGCCTACAATGAGCAGTTCTTC
TRBV18	NA	TRBJ2-7	TRBD1	CASSSSGTGAYEQYF	TGTGCCAGCTCATCTTCCGGGACAGGGGCCTACGAGCAGTACTTC
TRBV5-8	NA	TRBJ1-1	NA	CASSKNPGTEAFF	TGTGCCAGCAGCAAGAATCCCGGCACTGAAGCTTTCTTT
TRBV15	NA	TRBJ2-7	NA	CATSRSRQAPSYEQYF	TGTGCCACCAGCAGATCCAGACAGGCTCCTTCCTACGAGCAGTACTTC
TRBV12-3/TRBV12-4	NA	TRBJ1-5	NA	CASTPSGVGQPQHF	TGTGCCAGCACACCATCGGGAGTGGGTCAGCCCCAGCATTTT
TRBV6-1	few	TRBJ1-5	TRBD1	CASAEQGAPGNQPQHF	TGTGCCAGCGCGGAACAGGGGGCGCCGGGGAATCAGCCCCAGCATTTT
TRBV12-3/TRBV12-4	NA	TRBJ1-2	TRBD1	CASSLNRGAYGYTF	TGTGCCAGCAGTTTAAACAGGGGGGCCTATGGCTACACCTTC
TRBV12-5	few	TRBJ1-5	NA	CASGLGDRFQPQHF	TGTGCTAGTGGTTTGGGAGACAGGTTTCAGCCCCAGCATTTT
TRBV7-2	many	TRBJ2-1	NA	CASITGIFSYNEQFF	TGTGCCAGCATAACCGGGATCTTCTCCTACAATGAGCAGTTCTTC
TRBV5-5	NA	TRBJ1-2	TRBD1	CASSYPGQGTDYGYTF	TGTGCCAGCAGCTATCCGGGACAGGGGACCGACTATGGCTACACCTTC
TRBV6-8	NA	TRBJ2-5	TRBD1	CASSDHTGASQETQYF	TGTGCCAGCAGCGACCACACAGGGGCCTCCCAAGAGACCCAGTACTTC
TRBV10-3	many	TRBJ1-5	NA	CAISESGGGQPQHF	TGTGCCATCAGTGAGTCTGGGGGAGGTCAGCCCCAGCATTTT
TRBV28	few	TRBJ1-1	NA	CASSFIGVTEAFF	TGTGCCAGCAGTTTTATAGGAGTAACTGAAGCTTTCTTT
TRBV2	NA	TRBJ2-3	NA	CASLRYEDTQYF	TGTGCCAGCCTTCGTTACGAAGATACGCAGTATTTT
TRBV27	NA	TRBJ1-5	NA	CASNGAAHSNQPQHF	TGTGCCAGCAACGGGGCAGCCCATAGTAATCAGCCCCAGCATTTT
TRBV25-1	NA	TRBJ2-7	NA	CASSEPEGLEQYF	TGTGCCAGCAGTGAGCCGGAGGGACTCGAGCAGTACTTC
TRBV6-5	NA	TRBJ2-3	NA	CASNPPMGGGDTDTQYF	TGTGCCAGCAATCCCCCAATGGGGGGCGGGGACACAGATACGCAGTATTTT
TRBV27	NA	TRBJ2-4	TRBD2	CASSKFGGGGNIQYF	TGTGCCAGCAGTAAATTCGGGGGGGGCGGAAACATTCAGTACTTC
TRBV29-1	NA	TRBJ1-2	NA	CSVYGELEANYGYTF	TGCAGCGTTTACGGGGAGCTTGAAGCTAACTATGGCTACACCTTC
TRBV12-3/TRBV12-4	NA	TRBJ2-2	NA	CASSNTDIGELFF	TGTGCCAGCAGTAACACAGATATCGGGGAGCTGTTTTTT
TRBV7-6	NA	TRBJ2-3	NA	CASSARDKSTDTQYF	TGTGCCAGCAGCGCCCGGGACAAAAGCACAGATACGCAGTATTTT
TRBV5-4	NA	TRBJ2-2	NA	CASSSPPIRRGSNTGELFF	TGTGCCAGCAGCTCGCCTCCCATTCGAAGGGGCTCCAACACCGGGGAGCTGTTTTTT
TRBV12-3/TRBV12-4	NA	TRBJ2-1	TRBD1	CASSPGGQGFEQFF	TGTGCCAGCAGTCCCGGGGGACAGGGTTTTGAGCAGTTCTTC
TRBV7-2	NA	TRBJ2-5	TRBD1	CASSPLDRLETQYF	TGTGCCAGCAGCCCCCTGGACAGGTTGGAGACCCAGTACTTC
TRBV12-3/TRBV12-4	many	TRBJ1-2	NA	CASSPDRNYGYTF	TGTGCCAGCAGTCCCGACCGGAACTATGGCTACACCTTC
TRBV7-9	NA	TRBJ2-3	NA	CASNPDHPGDTQYF	TGTGCCAGCAACCCTGACCACCCAGGTGATACGCAGTATTTT
TRBV27	few	TRBJ2-2	NA	CASSLYTGTGELFF	TGTGCCAGCAGTCTATACACAGGCACCGGGGAGCTGTTTTTT
TRBV20-1	NA	TRBJ2-1	NA	CSARDRDRYNEQFF	TGCAGTGCTAGAGATCGGGATAGATACAATGAGCAGTTCTTC
TRBV4-1	NA	TRBJ2-7	TRBD1	CASSQTPTGELNEQYF	TGCGCCAGCAGCCAGACTCCGACAGGGGAGCTCAACGAGCAGTACTTC
TRBV4-3	NA	TRBJ2-2	TRBD1	CASSQQDRVAGELFF	TGCGCCAGCAGCCAACAGGACAGGGTGGCCGGGGAGCTGTTTTTT
TRBV20-1	NA	TRBJ2-3	NA	CSARVELDTQYF	TGCAGTGCTAGAGTCGAGCTAGATACGCAGTATTTT
TRBV23-1	few	TRBJ1-1	TRBD1	CATNLGQGYTEAFF	TGCGCCACCAATCTCGGACAGGGATATACTGAAGCTTTCTTT